This TCR beta chain is from a study of T-cell memory formation after mild COVID-19. Study results and limitations: Later expanders leaned CD4+, whereas day 15 to 85 contracting clones were balanced CD4/CD8.

A single record per CDR3 protein comes from TCRdb applying MiXCR to the 5' RACE reads. The sample holds 150,000 to 200,000 distinct CDR3 sequences, 11% seen once. This clonotype appeared a few times. Its antigen remains unidentified. The CDR3 contains 15 residues. Germline trimming cut 5 bases from V and 3 bases from J; bases unmatched to any gene: 10. The V gene's germline CDR1 is MDHEN and CDR2 SYDVKM. This chain joins TRBV28 and TRBJ2-7; TRBD1 matches at 7 bases. Sequencing input: PBMCs or a T cell subset sorted from them (not recorded which). The clonotype originates from a man younger than 30 who had mild COVID-19 (a few samples of this study predate the infection). Cell type and time point are not known. The CDR3 loop is CASSKTGTEYYEQYV. The DNA for the CDR3 is TGTGCCAGCAGTAAAACCGGGACAGAGTACTACGAGCAGTACGTC.